This TCR beta chain was recovered during a study of glioma-infiltrating T cells listed by TCRdb under 2016. With respect to the entire study: The low-grade gliomas were WHO grade II oligodendrogliomas or astrocytomas, while the glioblastomas were WHO grade IV tumors sampled at initial diagnosis rather than at recurrent diagnosis. Three low-grade glioma patients, under ten primary glioblastoma patients and three non-glioma patients contributing non-neoplastic brain tissue were included in the paired cohort. For blood libraries, the target was roughly 4- to 11-fold sequencing coverage of some 1 million peripheral T cells. Glioma tissue, non-neoplastic brain tissue and matched peripheral blood mononuclear cells were used as sources from which TCR alpha- and beta-chain repertoires were sequenced. To gauge divergence between tissue and blood T-cell populations, every tissue-infiltrating repertoire was compared against the peripheral blood repertoire from the same patient. Glioma patients received dexamethasone for six or fewer days before surgery.

As encoded in the germline V gene, CDR1 is SGHTA while CDR2 is FQGTGA. Trimming costs V 2 bases and J 1 base, and their ends lie 11 bases apart. Spanning cysteine to phenylalanine, the CDR3 consists of 15 amino acids. Only the CDR3 DNA is retained, 45 bases long and in frame from the first base. The iRepertoire nested amplicon-rescue multiplex PCR (arm-PCR) platform was used to amplify TCR alpha and beta CDR3 regions from RNA. The input for one-step reverse transcription and amplification was about 90-450 ng of tissue mRNA or PBMC total RNA. After bead purification, a secondary multiplex PCR added Illumina adapters, and libraries were gel-purified between 200 and 400 bp. The libraries contained internal 6-nucleotide barcodes that were used for demultiplexing. Sequencing of libraries was performed on an Illumina MiSeq with 2x220 or 2x250 nucleotide paired-end reads. The paper's processing steps were these. Paired reads were merged with FLASH 1.2.11 and aligned to the GRCh37 human genome with BWA-MEM before extracting TRA and TRB reads. V and J assignment used an IMGT-derived reference of cassette sequences and CDR3 motifs that included pseudogenes. Reads were translated in three frames, and productive CDR3s were defined as those with a C...FGXG motif and no stop codons. A clonotype was defined as a unique combination of a V-J cassette pair and a CDR3 amino acid sequence. Filtering of reads was based on Hamming distance, with the threshold set by the sequence error rate of each sample in mapped regions. TCRdb passed the public sequencing reads through fastp at Q25 and MiXCR, retaining productive beta sequences. Here each entry gathers all rows of one CDR3 protein and keeps the most common genes and DNA. The V and J calls follow TCRdb's processing rather than the paper's. This sample holds roughly 350,000 distinct CDR3 sequences; roughly two fifths were observed only once. About 12% of the sample is taken by the ten largest.

Findings and caveats that apply to the study as a whole: A signature set of shared blood CDR3 motifs marked patients with low tissue-blood divergence and was depleted in highly divergent patients. In non-neoplastic patients, VJ-independent divergence between tissue and blood fell below expectation, whereas in all gliomas, and especially in low-grade gliomas, the divergence rose above expectation. Tissue and blood shared very few CDR3 sequences, a result attributed to high CDR3 diversity and limited sampling. Group comparisons rested on small numbers: three non-neoplastic, three low-grade glioma and fewer than 10 glioblastoma patients.

Immediately after resection, surgical brain or tumor specimens were cryofrozen in liquid nitrogen, with peripheral blood cells collected concurrently. With regard to this clonotype: It lacks a known antigen. Per-base qualities were not stored, and no clone one base away is much larger.

The V and J genes are TRBV7-3 and TRBJ1-1; the D gene is not confidently resolved. The origin of this receptor is a human donor with low-grade glioma or glioblastoma, undergoing nonglioma brain surgery, or in good health (not recorded which). The source material was glioma tissue, nonneoplastic brain tissue, or PBMCs (not recorded which). The CDR3 in this case is CASSLVPSTNTEAFF. The nucleotide sequence is TGTGCCAGCAGCTTAGTGCCGAGCACGAACACTGAAGCTTTCTTT.